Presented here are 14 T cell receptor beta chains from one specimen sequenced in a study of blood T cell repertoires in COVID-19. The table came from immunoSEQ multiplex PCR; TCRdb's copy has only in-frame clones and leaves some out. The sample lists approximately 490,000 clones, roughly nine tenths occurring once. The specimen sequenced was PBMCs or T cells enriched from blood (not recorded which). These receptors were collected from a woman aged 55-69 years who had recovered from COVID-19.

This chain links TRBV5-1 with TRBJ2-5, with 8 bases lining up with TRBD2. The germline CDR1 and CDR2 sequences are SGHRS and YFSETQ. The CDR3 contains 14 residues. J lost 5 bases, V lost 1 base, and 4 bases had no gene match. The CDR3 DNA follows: TGCGCCAGCAGCTTGATGGGCGGGGGGGAGACCCAGTACTTC. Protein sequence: CASSLMGGGETQYF. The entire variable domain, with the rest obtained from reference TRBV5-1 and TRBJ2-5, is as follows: KAGVTQTPRYLIKTRGQQVTLSCSPISGHRSVSWYQQTPGQGLQFLFEYFSETQRNKGNFPGRFSGRQFSNSRSEMNVSTLELGDSALYLCASSLMGGGETQYFGPGTRLLVL.

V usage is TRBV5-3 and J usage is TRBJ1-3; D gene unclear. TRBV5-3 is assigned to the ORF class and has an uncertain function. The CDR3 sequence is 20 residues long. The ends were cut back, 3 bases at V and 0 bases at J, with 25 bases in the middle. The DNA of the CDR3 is TGTGCCAGAAGCTCTAAGAAACCCCTTGGGAGACTATTCTCTGGAAACACCATATATTTT. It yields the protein CARSSKKPLGRLFSGNTIYF.

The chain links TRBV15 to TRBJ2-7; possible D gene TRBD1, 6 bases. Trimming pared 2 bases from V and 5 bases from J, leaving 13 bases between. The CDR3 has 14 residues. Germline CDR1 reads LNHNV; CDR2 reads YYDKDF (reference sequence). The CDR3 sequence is CATSRTGSRDEQYF. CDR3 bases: TGTGCCACCAGCAGAACAGGGTCCCGGGACGAGCAGTACTTC. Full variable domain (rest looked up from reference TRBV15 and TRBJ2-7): DAMVIQNPRYQVTQFGKPVTLSCSQTLNHNVMYWYQQKSSQAPKLLFHYYDKDFNNEADTPDNFQSRRPNTSFCFLDIRSPGLGDTAMYLCATSRTGSRDEQYFGPGTRLTVT.

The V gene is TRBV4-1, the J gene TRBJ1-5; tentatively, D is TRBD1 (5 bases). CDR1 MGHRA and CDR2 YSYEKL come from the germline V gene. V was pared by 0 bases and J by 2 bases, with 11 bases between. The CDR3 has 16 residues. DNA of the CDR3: TGCGCCAGCAGCCAAGAGGGGCGGTTCGGCAATCAGCCCCAGCATTTT. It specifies CASSQEGRFGNQPQHF.

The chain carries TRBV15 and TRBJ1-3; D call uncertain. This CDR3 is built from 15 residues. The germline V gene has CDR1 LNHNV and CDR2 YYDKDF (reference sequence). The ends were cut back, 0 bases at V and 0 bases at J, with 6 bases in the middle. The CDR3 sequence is CATSRDPGSGNTIYF. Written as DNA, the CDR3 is TGTGCCACCAGCAGAGATCCAGGCTCTGGAAACACCATATATTTT.

The CDR3 DNA follows: TGTGCTAGTGGGGGAAGGCGGGGTAACACCGGGGAGCTGTTTTTT. This gives the protein CASGGRRGNTGELFF. This chain joins TRBV12-5 and TRBJ2-2; tentative D call: TRBD2 (6 bases). V was cut by 6 bases and J by 2 bases, with 13 bases left in between. CDR1 is LGHNT, CDR2 FRNRAP, per germline. The CDR3 contains 15 residues. Full variable domain (outside the CDR3, taken from reference TRBV12-5 and TRBJ2-2): DARVTQTPRHKVTEMGQEVTMRCQPILGHNTVFWYRQTMMQGLELLAYFRNRAPLDDSGMPKDRFSAEMPDATLATLKIQPSEPRDSAVYFCASGGRRGNTGELFFGEGSRLTVL.

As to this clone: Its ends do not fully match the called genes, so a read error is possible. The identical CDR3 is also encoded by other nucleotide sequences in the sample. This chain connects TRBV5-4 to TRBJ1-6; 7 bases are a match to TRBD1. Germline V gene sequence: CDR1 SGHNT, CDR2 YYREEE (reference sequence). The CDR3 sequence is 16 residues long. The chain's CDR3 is CASSRGASDRNSPLHF. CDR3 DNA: TGCGCCAGCAGCCGGGGTGCGTCGGACAGGAATTCACCCCTCCACTTT.

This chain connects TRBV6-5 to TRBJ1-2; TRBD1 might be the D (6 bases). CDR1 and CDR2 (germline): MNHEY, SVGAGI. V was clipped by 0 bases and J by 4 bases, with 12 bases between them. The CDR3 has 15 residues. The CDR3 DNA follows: TGTGCCAGCAGTTACTCGAGGGGGGGCAGCTATGGCTACACCTTC. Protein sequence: CASSYSRGGSYGYTF.

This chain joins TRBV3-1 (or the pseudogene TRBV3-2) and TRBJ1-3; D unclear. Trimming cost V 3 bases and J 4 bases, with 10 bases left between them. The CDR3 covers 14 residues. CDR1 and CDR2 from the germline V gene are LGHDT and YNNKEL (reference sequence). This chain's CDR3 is CASSHPPGGNTIYF. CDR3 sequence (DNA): TGTGCCAGCAGCCATCCCCCGGGGGGAAACACCATATATTTT.

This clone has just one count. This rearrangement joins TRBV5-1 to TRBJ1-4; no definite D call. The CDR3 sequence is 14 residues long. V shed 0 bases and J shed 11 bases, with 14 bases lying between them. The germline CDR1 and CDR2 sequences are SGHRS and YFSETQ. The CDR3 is CASSLEAVVGKLFF. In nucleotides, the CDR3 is TGCGCCAGCAGCTTGGAGGCGGTCGTTGGGAAACTGTTTTTT.

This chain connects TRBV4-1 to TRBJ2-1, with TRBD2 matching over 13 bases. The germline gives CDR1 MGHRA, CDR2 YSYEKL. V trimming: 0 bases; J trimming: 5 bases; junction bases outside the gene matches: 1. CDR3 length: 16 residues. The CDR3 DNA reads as TGCGCCAGCAGCCAAGAGGGACTAGCGGGGCACAATGAGCAGTTCTTC. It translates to CASSQEGLAGHNEQFF.

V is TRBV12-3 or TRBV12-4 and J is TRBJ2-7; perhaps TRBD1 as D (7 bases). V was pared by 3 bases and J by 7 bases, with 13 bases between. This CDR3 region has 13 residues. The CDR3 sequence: CASSFSEGAEQYV. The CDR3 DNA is TGTGCCAGCAGTTTTTCGGAGGGGGCGGAGCAGTACGTC.

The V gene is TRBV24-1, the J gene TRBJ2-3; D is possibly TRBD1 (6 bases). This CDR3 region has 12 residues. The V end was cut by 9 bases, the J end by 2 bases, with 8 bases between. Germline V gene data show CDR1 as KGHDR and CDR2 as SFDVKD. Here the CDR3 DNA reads TGTGCCACCGAGGGACACACAGATACGCAGTATTTT. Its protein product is CATEGHTDTQYF.

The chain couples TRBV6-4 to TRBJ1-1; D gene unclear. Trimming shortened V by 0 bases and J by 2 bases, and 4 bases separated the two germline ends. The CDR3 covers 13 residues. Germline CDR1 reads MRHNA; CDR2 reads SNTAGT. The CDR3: CASSDSSNTEAFF. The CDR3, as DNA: TGTGCCAGCAGTGACTCAAGCAACACTGAAGCTTTCTTT.